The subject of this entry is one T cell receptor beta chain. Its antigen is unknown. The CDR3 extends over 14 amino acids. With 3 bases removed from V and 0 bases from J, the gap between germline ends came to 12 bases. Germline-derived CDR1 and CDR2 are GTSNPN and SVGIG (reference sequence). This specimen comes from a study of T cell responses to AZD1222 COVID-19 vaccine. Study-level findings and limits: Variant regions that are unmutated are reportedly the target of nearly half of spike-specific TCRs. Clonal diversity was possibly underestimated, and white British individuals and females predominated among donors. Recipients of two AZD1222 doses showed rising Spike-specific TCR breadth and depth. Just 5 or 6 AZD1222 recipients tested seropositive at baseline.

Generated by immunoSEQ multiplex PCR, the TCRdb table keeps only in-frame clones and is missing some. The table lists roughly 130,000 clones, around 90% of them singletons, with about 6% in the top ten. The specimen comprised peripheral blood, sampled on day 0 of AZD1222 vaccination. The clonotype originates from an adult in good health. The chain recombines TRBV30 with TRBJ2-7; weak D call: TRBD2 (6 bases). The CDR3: CAWSTTGVSYEQYF. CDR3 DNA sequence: TGTGCCTGGAGCACGACGGGGGTCTCCTACGAGCAGTACTTC. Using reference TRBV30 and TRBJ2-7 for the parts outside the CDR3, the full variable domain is SQTIHQWPATLVQPVGSPLSLECTVEGTSNPNLYWYRQAAGRGLQLLFYSVGIGQISSEVPQNLSASRPQDRQFILSSKKLLLSDSGFYLCAWSTTGVSYEQYFGPGTRLTVT.